This T cell receptor beta chain was recovered during a study of shared clonotypes between healthy human individuals. On this clone: Its antigen remains unknown.

Study-wide results and caveats: Measured sharing among donors was expected to vary with sequencing depth.

In the authors' methods: Filtering differed because ImmunoSEQ produced junction-only sequences that carried no quality scores. This table comes from immunoSEQ multiplex PCR, and its TCRdb copy is limited to in-frame clones, with some not included. The DNA was the basis for D and trimming; V, J and clone size are from that table. The sample lists 780,000 or so clones; roughly 72% were seen once. Germline V gives CDR1 SGHTA, CDR2 FQGNSA. The V end lost 5 bases, the J end lost 6 bases, and 12 bases lay between the germline ends. This CDR3 comprises 13 residues. Sequenced sample: memory CD4+ T cells sorted from blood. Subset: CD45RA-negative fraction. The clonotype was recovered from a woman younger than 45 in good health. The V call is TRBV7-2, the J call TRBJ2-3; no clear D. This CDR3 reads CASSPLRVDTQYF. CDR3 nucleotide sequence: TGTGCCAGCAGCCCCCTTCGGGTTGATACGCAGTATTTT.